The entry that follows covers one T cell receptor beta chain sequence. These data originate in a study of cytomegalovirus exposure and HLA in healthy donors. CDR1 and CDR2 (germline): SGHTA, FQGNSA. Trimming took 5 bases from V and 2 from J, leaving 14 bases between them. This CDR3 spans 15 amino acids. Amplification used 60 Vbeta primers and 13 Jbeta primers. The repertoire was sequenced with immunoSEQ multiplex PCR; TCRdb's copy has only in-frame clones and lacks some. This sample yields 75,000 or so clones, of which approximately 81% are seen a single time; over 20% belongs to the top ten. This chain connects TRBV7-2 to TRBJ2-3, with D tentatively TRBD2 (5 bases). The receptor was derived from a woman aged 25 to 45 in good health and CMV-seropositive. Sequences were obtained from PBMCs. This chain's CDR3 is CASSPGVAVTDTQYF. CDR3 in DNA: TGTGCCAGCAGCCCCGGGGTAGCCGTCACAGATACGCAGTATTTT.